Sequencing of this TCR beta chain was carried out in a study of cytomegalovirus exposure and HLA in healthy donors. Findings and caveats of the study: Altogether, 160 or so TCR beta chains were recorded as cytomegalovirus-associated. CMV serostatus was the sole immune exposure information available.

Primers: 60 Vbeta forward and 13 Jbeta reverse. The data were produced by immunoSEQ multiplex PCR, yet TCRdb's version contains in-frame clones alone and is incomplete. The table includes more than 90,000 clones, 80% to 85% detected once. As concerns this clone: Its antigen is currently unknown.

The sequenced sample consisted of PBMCs. The sequence derives from a man younger than 40 in good health and CMV-seropositive.

The CDR3 DNA reads TGTGCCAGCGAGCACCCGGGTGCTTACGAGCAGTACTTC. It translates to CASEHPGAYEQYF. J is TRBJ2-7 and V is TRBV5-4; no reliable D call. CDR1 and CDR2 (germline): SGHNT, YYREEE (reference sequence). V was pared by 7 bases and J by 4 bases, with 15 bases between. The CDR3 is 13 amino acids.